The sequence of this TCR beta chain was determined in a study of blood T cell repertoires in COVID-19. This CDR3 region has 14 residues. J gave up 9 bases and V 2 bases, and 7 bases lay outside the gene matches. The germline CDR1 and CDR2 sequences are SGHDT and YYEEEE. In the original analysis: Using reference gene primer amplification, nucleated cell counts were estimated. Generated by immunoSEQ multiplex PCR, the TCRdb table keeps only in-frame clones and is missing some. The V and J calls and clone size are taken from that table; D and trimming were inferred from the DNA. The table records 200,000 to 300,000 clones, around 89% of them present only once. Which cohort a participant joined came from the clinical history participants gave.

The V call is TRBV5-6, the J call TRBJ2-3, with 9 bases that match TRBD2. The receptor was isolated from a man between 35 and 55 years old who had recovered from COVID-19. The sequencing sample was made of PBMCs or T cells enriched from blood (not recorded which). The CDR3 bases are TGTGCCAGCAGCTTAGCTAGCGGGGCCATGACGCAGTATTTT. Translating gives CASSLASGAMTQYF.